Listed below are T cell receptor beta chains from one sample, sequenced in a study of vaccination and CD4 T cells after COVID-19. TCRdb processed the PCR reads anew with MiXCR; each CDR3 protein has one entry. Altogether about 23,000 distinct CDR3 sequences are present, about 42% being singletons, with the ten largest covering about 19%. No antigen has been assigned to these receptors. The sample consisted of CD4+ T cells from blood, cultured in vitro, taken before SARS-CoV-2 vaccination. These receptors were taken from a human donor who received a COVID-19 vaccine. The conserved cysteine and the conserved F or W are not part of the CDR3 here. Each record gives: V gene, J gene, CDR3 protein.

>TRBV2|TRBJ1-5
ASSGRDRGYQPQH
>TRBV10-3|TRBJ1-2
AISRTGNYGYT
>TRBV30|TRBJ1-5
AWSVSGQPQH
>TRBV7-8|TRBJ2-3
ASSLAERDTQY
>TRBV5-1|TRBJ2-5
ASSLLEQSLGTQY
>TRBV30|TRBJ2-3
AGSRLAGDTQY
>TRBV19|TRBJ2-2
ASSIGIYTGELF
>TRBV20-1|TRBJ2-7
SAAWDYEQY
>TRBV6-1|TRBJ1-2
ASSEAAGRNVYGYT
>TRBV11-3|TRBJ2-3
ASSLNGDTDTQY
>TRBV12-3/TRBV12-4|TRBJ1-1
ASSGGPGSNTEAF
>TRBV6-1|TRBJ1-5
AGSEGGNNQPQH
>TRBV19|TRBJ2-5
ASSRQGRQETQY
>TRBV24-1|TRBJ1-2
ATSDLFRYT
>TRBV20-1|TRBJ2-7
SARDLRAGGSYEQY
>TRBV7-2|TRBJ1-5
ASSLDRGPHQPQH
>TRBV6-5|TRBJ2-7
ASSYSGMGKREQY
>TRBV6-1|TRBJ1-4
ASSVSFRTNEKLF
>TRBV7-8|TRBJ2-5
ASSPRLARETQY
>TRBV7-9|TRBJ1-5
ASSLLGEGNQPQH
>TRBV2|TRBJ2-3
ASSFLSPSADTQY
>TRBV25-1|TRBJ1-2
ASSTGSAGGYT
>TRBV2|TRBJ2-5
ASSPTGSRETQY
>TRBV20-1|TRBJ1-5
SARQGNQPQH
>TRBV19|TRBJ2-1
ASSMVGAGGNNEQF
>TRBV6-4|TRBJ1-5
ASSDPTGESNQPQH
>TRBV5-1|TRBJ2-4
ASSLAGQGQKAKNIQY
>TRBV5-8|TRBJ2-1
ASSLVPDRGYNEQF
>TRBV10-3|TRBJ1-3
AISDPPQTQGSGNTIY
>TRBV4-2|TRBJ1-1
ASSQDEGRNTEAF
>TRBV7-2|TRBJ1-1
VSSLRAVRNTEAF
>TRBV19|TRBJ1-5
ASSILAGHRGSQPQH
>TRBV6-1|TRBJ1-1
ASSERQGAEAF
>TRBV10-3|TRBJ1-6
AISENREDSPLH
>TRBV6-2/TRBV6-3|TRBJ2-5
ASSFRSGGQETQY
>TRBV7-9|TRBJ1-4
ASSLWGSSSLQGGGLF
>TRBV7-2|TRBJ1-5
ASSLAPQGLDQPQH
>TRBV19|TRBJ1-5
ASSIPDRLYNQPQH
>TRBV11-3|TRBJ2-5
ASSSTGGTQY
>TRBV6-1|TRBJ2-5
ASVQGASGGSAY
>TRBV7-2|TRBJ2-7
ASSADRISYEQY
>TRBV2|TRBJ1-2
ASKEFRDGGYT
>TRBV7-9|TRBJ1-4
ASSLIGKRGREKLF
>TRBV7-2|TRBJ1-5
ASSSQRGQDQPQH
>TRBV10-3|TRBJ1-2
AIRAGGHYGYT
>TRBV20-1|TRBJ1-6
SARDPRQPNSPLH
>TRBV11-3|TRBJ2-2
ASSGITTGELF
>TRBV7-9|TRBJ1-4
ASSSRVLGEKLF
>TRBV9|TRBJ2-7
ASSVDGAGTVYEQY
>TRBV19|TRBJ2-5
ASSISGGIEETQY
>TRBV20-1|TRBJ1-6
SAIRRQNSPLH
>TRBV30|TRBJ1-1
AWSGRNTEAF
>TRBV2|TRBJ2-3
ASTRLAGNTDTQY